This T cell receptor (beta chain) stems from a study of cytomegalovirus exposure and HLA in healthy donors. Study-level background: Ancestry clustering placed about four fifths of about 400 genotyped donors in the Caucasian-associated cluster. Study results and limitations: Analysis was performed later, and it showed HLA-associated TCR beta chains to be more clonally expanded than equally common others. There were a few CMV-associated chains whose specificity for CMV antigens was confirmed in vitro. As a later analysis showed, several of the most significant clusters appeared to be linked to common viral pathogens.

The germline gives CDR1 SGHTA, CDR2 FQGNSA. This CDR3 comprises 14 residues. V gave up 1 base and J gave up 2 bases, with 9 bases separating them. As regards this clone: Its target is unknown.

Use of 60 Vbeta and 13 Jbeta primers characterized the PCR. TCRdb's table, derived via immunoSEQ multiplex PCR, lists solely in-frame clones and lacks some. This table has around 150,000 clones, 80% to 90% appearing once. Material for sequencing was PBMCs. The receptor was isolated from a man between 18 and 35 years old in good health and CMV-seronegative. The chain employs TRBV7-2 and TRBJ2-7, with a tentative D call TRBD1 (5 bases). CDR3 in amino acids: CASSLGQPAYEQYF. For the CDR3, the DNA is TGTGCCAGCAGCTTAGGACAGCCGGCCTACGAGCAGTACTTC.